Listed below are T cell receptor beta chains from one sample, sequenced in a study of PD-1 blockade in classical Hodgkin lymphoma. Method: immunoSEQ multiplex PCR; TCRdb's copy keeps in-frame clones and lacks some. Counted here are 30,000 to 40,000 clones, roughly 90% occurring once; the ten biggest clones make up 0.25% to 0.35%. This specimen was CD4+ T cells from blood, taken before the fourth cycle of nivolumab. Receptors were obtained from a human donor with classical Hodgkin lymphoma. The CDR3 runs from the conserved cysteine through the conserved F or W. A D gene is named only where the DNA matches it firmly. Expanded clones get a size class; other rows say once, few or many, or leave the size out.

v_gene	j_gene	abundance	d_gene	CDR3aa	CDR3nt
TRBV4-1	TRBJ2-1	.	TRBD2	CASSQDAVAGASYNEQFF	TGCGCCAGCAGCCAAGATGCAGTAGCGGGGGCCTCCTACAATGAGCAGTTCTTC
TRBV5-4	TRBJ2-1	.	.	CASSLEPSSNEQFF	TGTGCCAGCAGCTTGGAACCTAGCAGCAATGAGCAGTTCTTC
TRBV15	TRBJ2-7	.	TRBD2	CATSREASGGPYEQYF	TGTGCCACCAGCAGAGAGGCTAGCGGGGGCCCCTACGAGCAGTACTTC
TRBV28	TRBJ2-7	.	.	CASSFRAVPLLIEQYF	TGTGCCAGCAGTTTTCGCGCGGTTCCCCTATTAATCGAGCAGTACTTC
TRBV30	TRBJ2-5	.	.	CAWLGKETQYF	TGTGCCTGGTTGGGGAAAGAGACCCAGTACTTC
TRBV6-6	TRBJ1-5	.	.	CASSRQHSNQPQHF	TGTGCCAGCAGCCGACAGCATAGCAATCAGCCCCAGCATTTT
TRBV28	TRBJ1-1	.	TRBD1	CASSLIGTGGSAFF	TGTGCCAGCAGCCTTATCGGGACAGGGGGTTCAGCTTTCTTT
TRBV5-4	TRBJ1-1	.	.	CASSLGVENTEAFF	TGTGCCAGCAGCTTGGGAGTTGAGAACACTGAAGCTTTCTTT
TRBV6-5	TRBJ2-7	once	.	CASSYFPSAEEQYF	TGTGCCAGCAGTTATTTCCCCTCGGCAGAGGAGCAGTACTTC
TRBV27	TRBJ1-2	.	.	CASSLEQVTTNYGYTF	TGTGCCAGCAGTTTAGAGCAGGTAACGACGAACTATGGCTACACCTTC
TRBV19	TRBJ1-1	.	.	CASNRRTNTEAFF	TGTGCCAGTAACAGACGGACGAACACTGAAGCTTTCTTT
TRBV27	TRBJ2-5	.	.	CASSLLRTKYQETQYF	TGTGCCAGCAGTCTTCTACGGACGAAGTACCAAGAGACCCAGTACTTC
TRBV27	TRBJ2-5	.	TRBD2	CASSFSGGYVVDQYF	TGTGCCAGCAGTTTCAGCGGGGGGTATGTCGTTGACCAGTACTTC
TRBV6-5	TRBJ2-7	.	TRBD1	CASRRGGQAYEQYF	TGTGCCAGCAGACGAGGCGGACAGGCCTACGAGCAGTACTTC
TRBV5-6	TRBJ2-6	.	.	CASSLGGRTGANVLTF	TGTGCCAGCAGCTTGGGGGGGCGGACTGGGGCCAACGTCCTGACTTTC
TRBV23-1	TRBJ2-7	.	.	CASSQSGPGTTYEQYF	TGCGCCAGCAGTCAATCTGGGCCCGGGACAACTTACGAGCAGTACTTC
TRBV5-4	TRBJ1-2	.	TRBD1	CASSHPDRHGYGYTF	TGTGCCAGCAGCCACCCGGACAGGCACGGCTATGGCTACACCTTC
TRBV5-1	TRBJ1-1	few	.	CASSLALASTEAFF	TGCGCCAGCAGCTTGGCCTTGGCCAGCACTGAAGCTTTCTTT
TRBV5-1	TRBJ1-1	.	TRBD1	CASSPGQLRRGDTEAFF	TGCGCCAGCAGCCCGGGACAGCTTCGACGTGGGGACACTGAAGCTTTCTTT
TRBV7-9	TRBJ2-5	once	TRBD2	CASSSRTSTTETQYF	TGTGCCAGCAGCTCCCGGACTAGCACGACAGAGACCCAGTACTTC
TRBV6-5	TRBJ1-1	.	.	CASSRDGLNTEAFF	TGTGCCAGCAGCCGTGACGGGCTGAACACTGAAGCTTTCTTT
TRBV30	TRBJ2-7	.	.	CAWSTGLIFYEQYF	TGTGCCTGGAGTACGGGACTCATTTTCTACGAGCAGTACTTC
TRBV4-1	TRBJ2-1	.	.	CASSQVRLNNEQFF	TGCGCCAGCAGCCAAGTCCGACTCAACAATGAGCAGTTCTTC
TRBV7-6	TRBJ2-1	.	.	CASSSADEQFF	TGTGCCAGCAGCTCGGCCGATGAGCAGTTCTTC
TRBV4-2	TRBJ2-5	.	.	CASTKSFGIGETQYF	TGTGCCAGCACCAAATCCTTTGGCATAGGGGAGACCCAGTACTTC
TRBV21-1	TRBJ2-1	.	.	CASSKSTGEQFF	TGTGCCAGCAGCAAAAGCACAGGGGAGCAGTTCTTC
TRBV30	TRBJ2-5	.	.	CAWRLNGAQYF	TGTGCCTGGAGGCTGAATGGGGCCCAGTACTTC
TRBV9	TRBJ2-3	.	.	CASSVDVDTQYF	TGTGCCAGCAGCGTAGACGTAGATACGCAGTATTTT
TRBV4-1	TRBJ1-4	.	TRBD1	CASSQDQDRAEKLFF	TGCGCCAGCAGCCAAGATCAGGACAGGGCTGAAAAACTGTTTTTT
TRBV6-1	TRBJ2-1	.	.	CADNEQFF	TGTGCCGACAATGAGCAGTTCTTC
TRBV6-6	TRBJ1-1	.	.	CATGRANTEAFF	TGTGCTACTGGCAGAGCAAACACTGAAGCTTTCTTT
TRBV6-1	TRBJ2-3	.	TRBD2	CASSLTSGIPDTQYF	TGTGCCAGCAGTTTGACAAGCGGGATCCCAGATACGCAGTATTTT
TRBV5-1	TRBJ1-3	.	.	CASSPGSIPGNTIYF	TGCGCCAGCAGCCCGGGCTCGATCCCTGGAAACACCATATATTTT